This entry lists 3 T cell receptor beta chains sequenced from one sample in a study of T and B cells in COVID-19 patients (dated by TCRdb to about 2020). The sample was run on an Illumina MiSeq. Multiplex PCR with BIOMED2 TRB-A/B primer pools was used to amplify TRB rearrangements. TCRdb took the public reads, trimmed them with fastp at Q25, ran MiXCR for clone calling and kept in-frame beta chains. Every entry covers one CDR3 protein and lists the most common genes and DNA from its rows. The sample yields about 2,100 distinct CDR3 sequences; about 23% were counted once. About 62% of the sample lies in the top ten. TRB repertoires were amplified from approximately 270-530 ng of genomic DNA extracted from blood. The sequencing input was blood. These TCRs come from a human donor with active COVID-19.

The genes are TRBV6-1 and TRBJ1-1; D not resolved. The V gene lost 6 bases and the J gene lost 1 base, with 12 bases spanning the gap. The CDR3 sequence is 14 residues long. CDR1 and CDR2 from the germline V gene are MNHNS and SASEGT. The CDR3 is CASSRLGRNTEAFF. The CDR3 bases are TGTGCCAGCAGCCGCCTGGGGAGGAACACTGAAGCTTTCTTT.

With regard to this clonotype: With a much larger clone just one base away, this may be a read error. The chain is built from TRBV6-5 and TRBJ1-2; D is unclear. Germline loops: CDR1 MNHEY, CDR2 SVGAGI. The length of the CDR3 is 15 residues. This CDR3 reads CASSTTGAANYGYNF. Here the CDR3 DNA reads TGTGCCAGCAGTACCACCGGCGCAGCTAACTATGGCTACAACTTC.

The V and J genes are TRBV5-1 and TRBJ2-6, with D maybe TRBD2 (5 bases). Germline V gene lookup returns CDR1 SGHRS and CDR2 YFSETQ. The CDR3 covers 17 residues. Trimming shortened V by 2 bases and J by 4 bases, and 16 bases separated the two germline ends. The CDR3 DNA follows: TGCGCCAGCAGCTTTTACCCCCCCCGGAGGGGGGCCAACGTCCTGACTTTC. Protein sequence: CASSFYPPRRGANVLTF.